This TCR beta chain is from a study of blood T cells in healthy people across ages. Study conclusions and caveats: Long-lived and aged donors differed, with more naive CD4+ cells and higher diversity in the long-lived. Roughly linearly, TCR beta diversity per million T cells fell as age increased.

Combining a sample-barcoded 5' primer with a J-beta primer mix, a second PCR ran for about 7 to 12 cycles. Each cDNA was tagged by a template-switch adaptor containing 12 random nucleotides. Using its own MiXCR run on the 5' RACE reads, TCRdb lists one record per CDR3 protein. The sample lists about 730,000 distinct CDR3 sequences; 43% were seen once. On this clonotype: Its antigen is not known.

Every sample gave at least 5 micrograms of total RNA when it was extracted. Trimming cost V 5 bases and J 6 bases; bases outside gene matches: 11. Germline CDR1 SGHNT, CDR2 YENEEA. CDR3 size: 16 residues. This sequence was found in a woman aged 60-75 years in good health. The chain is built from TRBV11-3 and TRBJ2-1, with 9 bases matching TRBD1. The specimen was blood. The CDR3 region has the DNA TGTGCCAGCAGCCCCGGGGGGACAGGGAGTATCAATGAGCAGTTCTTC. Translation gives CASSPGGTGSINEQFF.